The 10 T cell receptor beta chains given below trace back to one sample, sequenced in a study of blood T cell repertoires in COVID-19. Sequencing was performed with immunoSEQ multiplex PCR; in TCRdb, only in-frame clones are kept and a portion is missing. The sample gives fewer than 200,000 clones, approximately 86% of which show up once; roughly 1.6% is in the top ten. Sequenced material: peripheral blood. These receptors came from a woman aged 45 to 65 with acute or convalescent COVID-19.

The CDR3 region has the DNA TGTGCCAGTAGTACCGACGAGGATCAGCCCCAGCATTTT. Its protein product is CASSTDEDQPQHF. V usage is TRBV19 and J usage is TRBJ1-5, with D hard to call. CDR1 is LNHDA, CDR2 SQIVND, per germline (reference sequence). This CDR3 is 13 amino acids long. Deletions cut 4 bases from V and 5 bases from J, with 9 bases between.

The chain carries TRBV7-9 and TRBJ2-3; a possible D gene is TRBD1 (5 bases). This CDR3 spans 17 amino acids. V lost 1 base, J lost 1 base, and 15 bases lay in between. The germline gives CDR1 SEHNR, CDR2 FQNEAQ (reference sequence). CDR3 nucleotide sequence: TGTGCCAGCAGCTTAGAGGGGTCGGGTTGGGGCACAGATACGCAGTATTTT. It yields the protein CASSLEGSGWGTDTQYF.

This chain links TRBV7-6 with TRBJ2-1; possible D gene TRBD2, 6 bases. V lost 0 bases and J 6 bases, leaving 12 bases between the germline ends. The CDR3 sequence is 15 residues long. Per germline, CDR1 SGHVS and CDR2 FNYEAQ. CDR3 loop: CASSLAGRGSNEQFF. CDR3 nucleotide sequence: TGTGCCAGCAGCTTAGCGGGGCGGGGCAGCAATGAGCAGTTCTTC.

This sequence joins TRBV27 and TRBJ1-5; TRBD1 matches 7 bases. Germline trimming cut 5 bases from V and 2 bases from J; bases unmatched to any gene: 6. There are 15 residues in the CDR3. Germline CDR1 is MNHEY and CDR2 is SMNVEV (reference sequence). The CDR3 nucleotides read TGTGCCAGCAGTAGACAGGGACTGGGCAATCAGCCCCAGCATTTT. Protein sequence: CASSRQGLGNQPQHF.

This chain joins TRBV20-1 and TRBJ2-7; D might be TRBD2 (6 bases). With 3 bases removed from V and 1 base from J, the gap between germline ends came to 10 bases. The CDR3 is made up of 13 amino acids. The germline CDR1 and CDR2 sequences are DFQATT and SNEGSKA (reference sequence). The CDR3, as DNA: TGCAGTGCTAGTGGCGGGGCATCCTACGAGCAGTACTTC. This sequence encodes CSASGGASYEQYF.

The chain joins TRBV7-2 to TRBJ1-3; D gene ambiguous. The CDR3 consists of 15 residues. Looked up from germline, CDR1 is SGHTA and CDR2 is FQGNSA. V lost 2 bases to trimming and J lost 0 bases, with 8 bases between them. The CDR3 loop reads CASSLTAGSGNTIYF. The DNA for the CDR3 is TGTGCCAGCAGCTTAACAGCCGGCTCTGGAAACACCATATATTTT.

The V call is TRBV10-1, the J call TRBJ2-1; D remains ambiguous. CDR3 length: 14 residues. Trimming took off 2 bases at V and 3 bases at J, with 8 bases between the two ends. CDR1 WNHNN and CDR2 SYGVQD come from the germline V gene (reference sequence). The CDR3, as DNA: TGCGCCAGCAGTGAGAGGCGGCGCTACAATGAGCAGTTCTTC. The encoded protein is CASSERRRYNEQFF.

The chain carries TRBV7-2 and TRBJ2-7; 12 bases map to TRBD2. The CDR3 loop spans 14 amino acids. Losses at the gene ends were 5 bases for V and 12 bases for J; bases not matched to a gene: 11. Germline V CDR1 and CDR2: SGHTA, FQGNSA. The CDR3 reads CASSLTSGRSSSYF. The DNA for the CDR3 is TGTGCCAGCAGCCTGACTAGCGGGAGATCTTCCTCGTACTTC.

The chain couples TRBV21-1 to TRBJ2-1; TRBD2, as called in the table, went unchecked against the DNA. TRBV21-1 is noted as a pseudogene. The length of the CDR3 is 16 residues. CDR3 bases: TGTGCCAGCAGCAAAGGAACTAGCGGGGGACACAATGAGCAGTTCTTC. Translating gives CASSKGTSGGHNEQFF.

The rearrangement uses TRBV6-5 and TRBJ1-1; the D gene is possibly TRBD1 (6 bases). The CDR3 spans 15 residues. CDR1 MNHEY and CDR2 SVGAGI come from the germline V gene. The V end was cut by 2 bases, the J end by 0 bases, with 10 bases between. This chain's CDR3 is CASSYKGQLNTEAFF. CDR3 bases: TGTGCCAGCAGTTACAAGGGACAATTGAACACTGAAGCTTTCTTT.